Listed here are 7 T cell receptor beta chains from one sample, sequenced in a study of cytomegalovirus exposure and HLA in healthy donors. The PCR ran on 60 Vbeta and 13 Jbeta primers. TCRdb's table, derived via immunoSEQ multiplex PCR, lists solely in-frame clones and lacks some. Its table lists roughly 39,000 clones. The sequenced sample consisted of PBMCs. Every receptor here comes from a woman aged 30 to 39 in good health and CMV-seropositive.

This chain uses TRBV14 with TRBJ1-5; D gene ambiguous. The CDR3 spans 15 residues. Trimming stripped 2 bases from V and 4 bases from J, with 12 bases between. The V gene's germline CDR1 is SGHDN and CDR2 FVKESK. The CDR3 coding sequence is TGTGCCAGCAGCCAATTCCAGGTCCTGAATCAGCCCCAGCATTTT. Translating it yields CASSQFQVLNQPQHF.

The genes are TRBV11-2 and TRBJ2-1; 7 nucleotides line up with TRBD2. V shed 7 bases, J shed 2 bases, and the junction held 8 bases outside the gene matches. The CDR3 is 15 residues long. Germline CDR1 and CDR2: SGHAT and FQNNGV. CDR3 coding DNA: TGTGCCAGCACCATGGGGGGGGGAGCCTACAATGAGCAGTTCTTC. Its protein is CASTMGGGAYNEQFF.

The J gene is TRBJ1-5, the V gene TRBV2, with a possible D match to TRBD1 (5 bases). This CDR3 region has 17 residues. The germline CDR1 and CDR2 sequences are SNHLY and FYNNEI. V was trimmed by 8 bases and J by 2 bases, leaving 22 bases between them. The CDR3: CASCRMEGKYGNQPQHF. DNA of the CDR3: TGTGCCAGCTGCCGCATGGAGGGGAAGTATGGCAATCAGCCCCAGCATTTT.

The rearrangement links TRBV18 to TRBJ2-5, with D unclear. Germline CDR1 KGHSH, CDR2 LQKENI. Trimming took 8 bases from V and 1 from J, leaving 14 bases between them. The CDR3 is 14 amino acids. In DNA form, the CDR3 reads TGTGCCAGCACCCTGACTGGCAGCCAAGAGACCCAGTACTTC. It encodes CASTLTGSQETQYF. The full variable domain, completed using reference TRBV18 and TRBJ2-5, is NAGVMQNPRHLVRRRGQEARLRCSPMKGHSHVYWYRQLPEEGLKFMVYLQKENIIDESGMPKERFSAEFPKEGPSILRIQQVVRGDSAAYFCASTLTGSQETQYFGPGTRLLVL.

This chain joins TRBV27 and TRBJ2-5; 8 nucleotides align to TRBD2. This CDR3 has 14 amino acids. Germline CDR1 MNHEY, CDR2 SMNVEV (reference sequence). Trimming cost V 5 bases and J 7 bases; bases outside gene matches: 9. This CDR3 reads CASSPGTRTGTQYF. The CDR3, as DNA: TGTGCCAGCAGTCCAGGGACTAGGACGGGGACCCAGTACTTC.

The chain is built from TRBV12-5 and TRBJ2-2; D remains ambiguous. Trimming cost V 1 base and J 0 bases, with 9 bases left between them. Looked up from germline, CDR1 is LGHNT and CDR2 is FRNRAP. The CDR3 extends over 16 amino acids. The CDR3 here is CASGLAKQANTGELFF. In DNA, the CDR3 is TGTGCTAGTGGTTTGGCTAAGCAGGCGAACACCGGGGAGCTGTTTTTT.

The chain uses TRBV4-1 and TRBJ1-2, with D unclear. Trimming removed 0 bases at V and 3 bases at J, with 11 bases between. The germline CDR1 and CDR2 sequences are MGHRA and YSYEKL. The CDR3 runs to 15 residues. CDR3 sequence reads: CASSQDIGEDYGYTF. The CDR3 nucleotides read TGCGCCAGCAGCCAAGATATCGGGGAAGACTATGGCTACACCTTC.